The next 10 T cell receptor beta chains were all read from a single sample in a study of cytomegalovirus exposure and HLA in healthy donors. The study ran its PCR with 60 Vbeta and 13 Jbeta primers. Sequencing was performed with immunoSEQ multiplex PCR; in TCRdb, only in-frame clones are kept and a portion is missing. This table lists about 88,000 clones. The specimen was PBMCs. These receptors all stem from a girl aged 5 to 17 in good health and CMV-seropositive.

J is TRBJ2-3 and V is TRBV4-3, with D possibly being TRBD2 (6 bases). The CDR3 extends over 14 amino acids. The V end lost 3 bases, the J end lost 5 bases, and 12 bases lay between the germline ends. Germline-derived CDR1 and CDR2 are LGHNA and YSLEER. This CDR3 reads CASSQAVGGDTQYF. The CDR3 nucleotides are TGCGCCAGCAGCCAGGCCGTGGGAGGAGATACGCAGTATTTT.

This rearrangement joins TRBV4-3 to TRBJ1-1; D remains ambiguous. The germline gives CDR1 LGHNA, CDR2 YSLEER. V was trimmed by 0 bases and J by 3 bases, leaving 11 bases between them. CDR3 length equals 15 residues. In DNA, the CDR3 is TGCGCCAGCAGCCAAGATAGCGGGGATCACACTGAAGCTTTCTTT. Translation: CASSQDSGDHTEAFF.

The rearrangement joins TRBV2 to TRBJ1-5; D is possibly TRBD1 (5 bases). Trimming cost V 6 bases and J 6 bases, with 12 bases left between them. The CDR3 consists of 13 residues. Germline V gene lookup returns CDR1 SNHLY and CDR2 FYNNEI. The CDR3 DNA reads TGTGCCAGCAGGACCAATAGGGGTCAGCCCCAGCATTTT. This codes for CASRTNRGQPQHF.

This chain links TRBV5-1 with TRBJ1-1; D is possibly TRBD1 (5 bases). CDR1 SGHRS and CDR2 YFSETQ come from the germline V gene. This CDR3 is 13 amino acids long. V lost 2 bases to trimming and J lost 4 bases, with 9 bases between them. The CDR3 sequence is CASSFQGGTEAFF. Written as DNA, the CDR3 is TGCGCCAGCAGCTTTCAGGGAGGCACTGAAGCTTTCTTT. Complete variable domain (other parts from reference TRBV5-1 and TRBJ1-1): KAGVTQTPRYLIKTRGQQVTLSCSPISGHRSVSWYQQTPGQGLQFLFEYFSETQRNKGNFPGRFSGRQFSNSRSEMNVSTLELGDSALYLCASSFQGGTEAFFGQGTRLTVV.

The chain carries TRBV9 and TRBJ1-1; D not resolved. There are 13 residues in the CDR3. Trimming cost V 1 base and J 1 base, with 5 bases left between them. Germline loops: CDR1 SGDLS, CDR2 YYNGEE. This CDR3 reads CASSVRGNTEAFF. The CDR3 DNA reads TGTGCCAGCAGCGTAAGAGGGAACACTGAAGCTTTCTTT.

The chain couples TRBV5-1 to TRBJ2-6; 7 positions match TRBD1. The CDR3 runs 15 residues. Per germline, CDR1 SGHRS and CDR2 YFSETQ. The V and J ends lost 4 bases and 3 bases, in that order; junction bases with no gene match: 4. This CDR3 is CASSPGQHGANVLTF. The CDR3 region has the DNA TGCGCCAGCAGCCCGGGACAGCATGGGGCCAACGTCCTGACTTTC.

The chain recombines TRBV15 with TRBJ2-1; no firm D call. The V end lost 0 bases, the J end lost 8 bases, and 14 bases lay between the germline ends. In germline, CDR1 is LNHNV, CDR2 YYDKDF (reference sequence). The CDR3 extends over 15 amino acids. CDR3 in amino acids: CATSRDVNRVHEQFF. The CDR3 DNA reads as TGTGCCACCAGCAGAGATGTGAATAGAGTTCATGAGCAGTTCTTC.

This sequence joins TRBV7-2 and TRBJ1-1, with D perhaps TRBD1 (5 bases). Germline V gene lookup returns CDR1 SGHTA and CDR2 FQGNSA. V lost 2 bases to trimming and J lost 1 base, with 11 bases between them. This CDR3 is 15 amino acids long. CDR3: CASSLSAGSNTEAFF. The CDR3 DNA sequence: TGTGCCAGCAGCTTATCGGCAGGGTCGAACACTGAAGCTTTCTTT.

The chain links TRBV5-6 to TRBJ1-2; 7 bases line up with TRBD1. Trimming removed 2 bases from V and 6 bases from J; junction bases left unmatched: 7. Germline CDR1 is SGHDT and CDR2 is YYEEEE. There are 14 residues in the CDR3. DNA of the CDR3: TGTGCCAGCAGCTTCGACAGGGACGGGAATGGCTACACCTTC. It yields the protein CASSFDRDGNGYTF. Variable domain in full (rest from reference TRBV5-6 and TRBJ1-2): DAGVTQSPTHLIKTRGQQVTLRCSPKSGHDTVSWYQQALGQGPQFIFQYYEEEERQRGNFPDRFSGHQFPNYSSELNVNALLLGDSALYLCASSFDRDGNGYTFGSGTRLTVV.

The J gene is TRBJ2-7, the V gene TRBV6-6; D is perhaps TRBD1 (6 bases). Between the trimmed V and J ends, which lost 0 bases and 1 base, there was a span of 13 bases. CDR3 length equals 16 residues. Looked up from germline, CDR1 is MNHNY and CDR2 is SVGAGI (reference sequence). The CDR3 protein is CASSYSPPDSSYEQYV. The CDR3 nucleotides read TGTGCCAGCAGTTACTCGCCGCCGGACAGTTCCTACGAGCAGTACGTC.